One sample yielded the 19 T cell receptor beta chains listed below, sequenced in a study of siplizumab effects on memory and regulatory T cells. Produced via immunoSEQ multiplex PCR; TCRdb's table is partial and in-frame only. The repertoire holds over 85,000 clones, with 94% as singletons. Sample: non-Treg CD4+ T cells sorted from blood. The receptors come from a human donor in good health.

The rearrangement links TRBV4-1 to TRBJ2-7; TRBD2 matches 11 bases. Trimming cost V 2 bases and J 6 bases; bases outside gene matches: 9. The CDR3 covers 16 residues. In germline, CDR1 is MGHRA, CDR2 YSYEKL. The CDR3 DNA reads as TGCGCCAGCAGCCAAACCAGACTAGCGGGATTGTTCGAGCAGTACTTC. Its protein is CASSQTRLAGLFEQYF.

The J gene is TRBJ1-1, the V gene TRBV30; D not resolved. The ends were cut back, 2 bases at V and 1 base at J, with 8 bases in the middle. This CDR3 comprises 13 residues. Germline V lookup: CDR1 GTSNPN, CDR2 SVGIG (reference sequence). DNA of the CDR3: TGTGCCTGGAGTTGGCAGGAGAACACTGAAGCTTTCTTT. Amino acids: CAWSWQENTEAFF.

The chain joins TRBV6-5 to TRBJ1-6; maybe TRBD1 (5 bases). The V gene lost 7 bases and the J gene lost 6 bases, with 16 bases spanning the gap. This CDR3 spans 15 amino acids. Germline V gene lookup returns CDR1 MNHEY and CDR2 SVGAGI. In DNA form, the CDR3 reads TGTGCCAGCAAACCAAGGGGTCTCGGTAATTCACCCCTCCACTTT. Protein: CASKPRGLGNSPLHF.

The genes are TRBV18 and TRBJ1-1; D remains unclear. The CDR3 is 13 amino acids. Deletions cut 3 bases from V and 5 bases from J, with 10 bases between. The germline CDR1 and CDR2 sequences are KGHSH and LQKENI. CDR3: CASSPKGLTEAFF. The DNA for the CDR3 is TGTGCCAGCTCACCGAAGGGTTTAACTGAAGCTTTCTTT.

The chain carries TRBV7-6 and TRBJ2-7; the match to TRBD1 covers 10 bases. Looked up from germline, CDR1 is SGHVS and CDR2 is FNYEAQ. Losses at the gene ends were 5 bases for V and 3 bases for J; bases not matched to a gene: 1. The CDR3 is 13 amino acids. This CDR3 reads CASSRTGGYEQYF. In DNA, the CDR3 is TGTGCCAGCAGCCGGACAGGGGGCTACGAGCAGTACTTC.

This clone showed up just once. This chain links TRBV6-6 with TRBJ2-2; TRBD2 aligns across 7 bases. Germline-derived CDR1 and CDR2 are MNHNY and SVGAGI (reference sequence). V trimming: 5 bases; J trimming: 3 bases; junction bases outside the gene matches: 6. The CDR3 length is 15 residues. The chain's CDR3 is CASSRGSPDTGELFF. The CDR3 DNA sequence: TGTGCCAGCAGTCGCGGGAGTCCGGACACCGGGGAGCTGTTTTTT.

The rearrangement uses TRBV11-1 and TRBJ2-7; 16 bases are shared with TRBD2. The length of the CDR3 is 14 residues. CDR1 is SGHAT and CDR2 is FQDESV in the germline V gene (reference sequence). The V and J ends lost 4 bases and 12 bases, in that order; junction bases with no gene match: 6. DNA for the CDR3: TGTGCCAGCAGCTCCGGGACTAGCGGGAGGGCCCCGTACTTC. Amino acids: CASSSGTSGRAPYF.

The rearrangement uses TRBV7-9 and TRBJ1-5; the match to TRBD1 covers 8 bases. The J segment lost 5 bases and the V segment lost 1 base, leaving 1 base of the junction unmatched. The CDR3 covers 14 residues. The germline gives CDR1 SEHNR, CDR2 FQNEAQ (reference sequence). CDR3 loop: CASSLGTGYQPQHF. DNA of the CDR3: TGTGCCAGCAGCTTAGGGACAGGGTATCAGCCCCAGCATTTT.

This chain links TRBV2 with TRBJ1-4, with unresolved D. CDR3 length: 16 residues. Germline CDR1 SNHLY, CDR2 FYNNEI. V was clipped by 4 bases and J by 10 bases, with 22 bases between them. The CDR3 protein is CASSVRNLLSKGKLFF. The CDR3 DNA reads as TGTGCCAGCAGTGTCAGAAACCTCCTTTCTAAGGGAAAACTGTTTTTT.

This chain joins TRBV7-9 and TRBJ1-4; 7 bases line up with TRBD1. CDR3 length equals 15 residues. Germline loops: CDR1 SEHNR, CDR2 FQNEAQ (reference sequence). Trimming took 0 bases from V and 5 from J; bases not matched to a gene: 3. For the CDR3, the DNA is TGTGCCAGCAGCTTAGCGGTACAGGGGAATGAAAAACTGTTTTTT. Protein sequence: CASSLAVQGNEKLFF.

The V gene is TRBV5-1, the J gene TRBJ2-3; possibly TRBD2 for D (5 bases). Germline values: CDR1 SGHRS, CDR2 YFSETQ. This CDR3 has 13 amino acids. V was pared by 1 base and J by 5 bases, with 8 bases between. CDR3 sequence (DNA): TGCGCCAGCAGCTTGAAGGGAGAAGATACGCAGTATTTT. Its protein product is CASSLKGEDTQYF.

The chain carries TRBV5-1 and TRBJ2-6; TRBD1 matches 7 bases. The CDR3 contains 17 residues. V lost 0 bases to trimming and J lost 3 bases; unmatched junction nucleotides: 6. CDR1 is SGHRS, CDR2 YFSETQ, per germline. This CDR3 is CASSLENRGFGANVLTF. The CDR3, as DNA: TGCGCCAGCAGCTTGGAAAACAGGGGCTTTGGGGCCAACGTCCTGACTTTC.

This clone was counted once. This chain connects TRBV11-3 to TRBJ2-7, with TRBD2 matching 12 bases. CDR3 length: 14 residues. Germline CDR1 is SGHNT and CDR2 is YENEEA. V lost 5 bases and J lost 4; bases outside the gene matches: 3. The CDR3, as DNA: TGTGCCAGCAGCAAGACTAGCGGGAGTTACGAGCAGTACTTC. Translated: CASSKTSGSYEQYF.

The V call is TRBV4-1, the J call TRBJ2-2; D perhaps matches TRBD1 (5 bases). Trimming took 1 base from V and 5 from J, leaving 14 bases between them. From germline, CDR1 is MGHRA and CDR2 YSYEKL. CDR3 size: 16 residues. The CDR3 is CASSQVVVQGTGELFF. The CDR3, as DNA: TGCGCCAGCAGCCAAGTAGTTGTCCAGGGAACCGGGGAGCTGTTTTTT.

The count of this clone is one. The V and J genes are TRBV14 and TRBJ2-1; no clear D gene. The V gene's germline CDR1 is SGHDN and CDR2 FVKESK. The CDR3 has 14 residues. Trimming cost V 0 bases and J 5 bases, with 8 bases left between them. DNA of the CDR3: TGTGCCAGCAGCCAAGAGATCACGGACAATGAGCAGTTCTTC. It is translated as CASSQEITDNEQFF.

V gene TRBV5-1 combines with J gene TRBJ1-4; TRBD1 matches at 8 bases. This CDR3 comprises 14 residues. V was clipped by 4 bases and J by 8 bases; unmatched bases: 7. Looked up from germline, CDR1 is SGHRS and CDR2 is YFSETQ. The CDR3 reads CASSLGQGGEKLFF. The CDR3 DNA follows: TGCGCCAGCAGCCTTGGACAGGGCGGCGAAAAACTGTTTTTT.

The genes are TRBV5-5 and TRBJ1-5; 10 bases fit TRBD1. Unmatched junction bases numbered 4, after V lost 4 bases and J lost 3 bases. The CDR3 is 15 amino acids. Looked up from germline, CDR1 is SGHKS and CDR2 is YYEKEE (reference sequence). The CDR3 DNA reads TGTGCCAGCAGCCGACAGGGGGCGGACAATCAGCCCCAGCATTTT. As protein: CASSRQGADNQPQHF.

The chain uses TRBV19 and TRBJ2-1; D is ambiguous. V lost 7 bases and J lost 8, with 15 bases in between. The CDR3 totals 13 residues. The germline V gene encodes CDR1 LNHDA and CDR2 SQIVND (reference sequence). The CDR3 is CASNTDGDDEQFF. The CDR3 nucleotides are TGTGCCAGTAATACCGACGGCGACGATGAGCAGTTCTTC.

The chain employs TRBV5-1 and TRBJ1-2, with TRBD1 as a possible D gene (6 bases). This CDR3 has 14 amino acids. Germline V gene data show CDR1 as SGHRS and CDR2 as YFSETQ. V was trimmed by 0 bases and J by 3 bases, leaving 9 bases between them. CDR3 loop: CASSLVRGDYGYTF. The CDR3 bases are TGCGCCAGCAGCTTGGTCAGGGGAGACTATGGCTACACCTTC.